Listed here are 27 T cell receptor beta chains from one sample, sequenced in a study of beta chain features in type 1 diabetes. Findings and caveats of the study: Moderate yet significant TCRB CDR3 shortening was seen in Type 1 diabetes patients in all four CD4+ subsets.

What was sequenced were expressed TCRB transcripts, since all of the isolated RNA had been reverse transcribed. Only in-frame clones appear in the TCRdb table, and some are missing; sequencing was by immunoSEQ multiplex PCR. The sample lists approximately 240,000 clones; 16% were seen once. For these TCRs, the target antigens are not known. The sample was naive CD4+ T cells from blood. All receptors derive from a man aged 30-40 years with type 1 diabetes.

This clone has a handful of counts. The gene calls are TRBV10-3 and TRBJ2-1; D is unresolved. The V end was cut by 2 bases, the J end by 7 bases, with 6 bases between. CDR3 length equals 12 residues. Germline values: CDR1 ENHRY, CDR2 SYGVKD. This CDR3 reads CAISETLNEQFF. The CDR3 bases are TGTGCCATCAGTGAGACCTTAAATGAGCAGTTCTTC.

The chain is built from TRBV9 and TRBJ2-1; a possible D gene is TRBD1 (7 bases). V was cut by 4 bases and J by 8 bases, with 16 bases left in between. CDR3 size: 14 residues. Looked up from germline, CDR1 is SGDLS and CDR2 is YYNGEE. The CDR3: CASSPRQGGDEQFF. In DNA form, the CDR3 reads TGTGCCAGCAGCCCCCGACAGGGAGGTGATGAGCAGTTCTTC.

This clone occurred a few times. The chain couples TRBV30 to TRBJ2-1, with 11 positions matching TRBD2. With 2 bases clipped from V and 9 bases from J, the junction kept 3 bases outside the gene matches. CDR1 is GTSNPN, CDR2 SVGIG, per germline (reference sequence). The CDR3 is made up of 13 amino acids. The CDR3 sequence: CAWSLAGGGEQFF. Written as DNA, the CDR3 is TGTGCCTGGAGTCTAGCGGGAGGTGGTGAGCAGTTCTTC.

The chain carries TRBV11-2 and TRBJ2-7, with 8 positions matching TRBD2. The trim removed 5 bases at V and 3 bases at J, leaving 9 bases unmatched. The CDR3 sequence is 15 residues long. Germline lookup yields CDR1 SGHAT and CDR2 FQNNGV. The CDR3 region has the DNA TGTGCCAGCAGCCTCACTAGCGGAGGGGGCTACGAGCAGTACTTC. It specifies CASSLTSGGGYEQYF.

The V and J genes are TRBV7-2 and TRBJ2-3; 9 bases map to TRBD2. CDR1 SGHTA and CDR2 FQGNSA come from the germline V gene. V trimming: 5 bases; J trimming: 1 base; junction bases outside the gene matches: 4. The CDR3 sequence is 15 residues long. CDR3 in DNA: TGTGCCAGCAGCCGTTGGACTAGCGGCACAGATACGCAGTATTTT. Translation gives CASSRWTSGTDTQYF. Variable domain in full (rest from reference TRBV7-2 and TRBJ2-3): GAGVSQSPSNKVTEKGKDVELRCDPISGHTALYWYRQSLGQGLEFLIYFQGNSAPDKSGLPSDRFSAERTGGSVSTLTIQRTQQEDSAVYLCASSRWTSGTDTQYFGPGTRLTVL.

The J gene is TRBJ2-7, the V gene TRBV28; 11 bases agree with TRBD1. CDR1 and CDR2 from the germline V gene are MDHEN and SYDVKM. Losses at the gene ends were 8 bases for V and 6 bases for J; bases not matched to a gene: 9. CDR3 length: 14 residues. Here the CDR3 DNA reads TGTGCCAGCGGTACGGGACAGGGGGTCGCCGAGCAGTACTTC. Its translation: CASGTGQGVAEQYF.

This clone has more than one count but fewer than ten. The chain employs TRBV28 and TRBJ2-2; D unclear. Trimming pared 10 bases from V and 0 bases from J, leaving 9 bases between. The germline V gene encodes CDR1 MDHEN and CDR2 SYDVKM. CDR3 length equals 13 residues. The CDR3 DNA reads as TGTGCCACTTGGCGGTCGAACACCGGGGAGCTGTTTTTT. Translated: CATWRSNTGELFF. The full variable domain, with the rest looked up from reference TRBV28 and TRBJ2-2, is DVKVTQSSRYLVKRTGEKVFLECVQDMDHENMFWYRQDPGLGLRLIYFSYDVKMKEKGDIPEGYSVSREKKERFSLILESASTNQTSMYLCATWRSNTGELFFGEGSRLTVL.

The V call is TRBV11-2, the J call TRBJ2-5; D is tentatively TRBD1 or TRBD2 (5 bases each). Trimming took 5 bases from V and 4 from J, leaving 17 bases between them. Germline-derived CDR1 and CDR2 are SGHAT and FQNNGV. The CDR3 extends over 15 amino acids. The chain's CDR3 is CASSAGTVERETQYF. CDR3 coding DNA: TGTGCCAGCAGCGCCGGGACGGTAGAACGAGAGACCCAGTACTTC.

The J gene is TRBJ2-5, the V gene TRBV10-3; D perhaps matches TRBD1 (7 bases). Germline CDR1 is ENHRY and CDR2 is SYGVKD. The ends were cut back, 7 bases at V and 1 base at J, with 16 bases in the middle. The CDR3 sequence is 15 residues long. CDR3 loop: CAIMGRQGGQETQYF. As DNA, the CDR3 is TGTGCCATCATGGGGAGACAGGGAGGCCAAGAGACCCAGTACTTC.

The chain carries TRBV5-4 and TRBJ1-2; 7 positions match TRBD1. The CDR3 is 13 residues long. Germline CDR1 and CDR2: SGHNT and YYREEE (reference sequence). With 0 bases clipped from V and 8 bases from J, the junction kept 4 bases outside the gene matches. The CDR3 protein is CASSLGQGGGYTF. CDR3 DNA: TGTGCCAGCAGCTTGGGACAGGGCGGCGGCTACACCTTC.

V and J are TRBV4-2 and TRBJ1-1, with 8 bases lining up with TRBD1. V lost 1 base to trimming and J lost 1 base; unmatched junction nucleotides: 2. Looked up from germline, CDR1 is LGHNA and CDR2 is YNFKEQ. The CDR3 is 15 amino acids. The CDR3 is CASSQAGQGNTEAFF. CDR3 nucleotide sequence: TGTGCCAGCAGCCAAGCTGGACAGGGGAACACTGAAGCTTTCTTT.

This clone has more than one count but fewer than ten. The rearrangement joins TRBV2 to TRBJ2-7; TRBD1 is a possible D gene (6 bases). Germline loops: CDR1 SNHLY, CDR2 FYNNEI. The CDR3 covers 13 residues. Trimming shortened V by 8 bases and J by 5 bases, and 16 bases separated the two germline ends. CDR3 region: CASLYQGTNEQYF. The CDR3 bases are TGTGCCAGCCTCTACCAGGGGACCAACGAGCAGTACTTC.

The rearrangement joins TRBV29-1 to TRBJ2-7, with D maybe TRBD2 (5 bases). This CDR3 is 12 amino acids long. The germline V gene has CDR1 SQVTM and CDR2 ANQGSEA. V lost 5 bases and J lost 3, with 11 bases in between. The CDR3 loop reads CSVTGEGYEQYF. Here the CDR3 DNA reads TGCAGCGTTACCGGGGAAGGCTACGAGCAGTACTTC.

This clone was seen only a few times. The rearrangement joins TRBV7-9 to TRBJ2-6; 7 bases match TRBD1. The V gene's germline CDR1 is SEHNR and CDR2 FQNEAQ (reference sequence). The CDR3 is made up of 16 amino acids. V dropped 5 bases and J dropped 0; count of bases not matched to a gene: 4. CDR3 in amino acids: CASSPRTGSGANVLTF. The DNA of the CDR3 is TGTGCCAGCAGCCCAAGGACAGGCTCTGGGGCCAACGTCCTGACTTTC.

Only a few counts were recorded for this clone. The DNA for the CDR3 is TGTGCCAGCAGCTTAGTATCAAGCGGGAGCTTTTGGGAGCAGTACTTC. It is translated as CASSLVSSGSFWEQYF. This chain links TRBV7-2 with TRBJ2-7, with 8 bases identical to TRBD2. The ends lost 1 base at V and 7 bases at J; junction bases unmatched: 12. The CDR3 contains 16 residues. Germline CDR1 reads SGHTA; CDR2 reads FQGNSA.

With respect to this clone: One end of the junction fails to match germline, which may point to a read error. The gene calls are TRBV10-3 and TRBJ2-7; 7 bases agree with TRBD1. CDR3 length: 12 residues. Germline V lookup: CDR1 ENHRY, CDR2 SYGVKD. The chain's CDR3 is CATSPQGYEQYF. The CDR3 DNA reads TGTGCCACCAGTCCACAGGGGTACGAGCAGTACTTC.

This clone was detected only a few times. The V call is TRBV2, the J call TRBJ2-1, with 7 bases that match TRBD2. Per the germline V gene, CDR1 is SNHLY and CDR2 is FYNNEI. The CDR3 runs to 14 residues. The trim removed 6 bases at V and 5 bases at J, leaving 7 bases unmatched. The CDR3 here is CASRWRERDNEQFF. CDR3 DNA sequence: TGTGCCAGCAGGTGGCGGGAGAGGGACAATGAGCAGTTCTTC. Variable domain in full (rest from reference TRBV2 and TRBJ2-1): EPEVTQTPSHQVTQMGQEVILRCVPISNHLYFYWYRQILGQKVEFLVSFYNNEISEKSEIFDDQFSVERPDGSNFTLKIRSTKLEDSAMYFCASRWRERDNEQFFGPGTRLTVL.

This clone was detected a few times. The chain recombines TRBV5-4 with TRBJ1-1, with D hard to call. The CDR3 totals 14 residues. V was shortened by 4 bases and J by 1 base, with 11 bases between the two germline ends. Per the germline V gene, CDR1 is SGHNT and CDR2 is YYREEE (reference sequence). As DNA, the CDR3 is TGTGCCAGCAGCGGGATAGGGCCGAACACTGAAGCTTTCTTT. Its protein is CASSGIGPNTEAFF.

This chain joins TRBV29-1 and TRBJ1-2; D remains ambiguous. The CDR3 length is 13 residues. With 2 bases removed from V and 0 bases from J, the gap between germline ends came to 7 bases. Germline CDR1 is SQVTM and CDR2 is ANQGSEA. CDR3 sequence (DNA): TGCAGCGTTGAACCCGTTTCTAACTATGGCTACACCTTC. It specifies CSVEPVSNYGYTF.

The chain is built from TRBV30 and TRBJ2-1; 10 bases fit TRBD2. Trimming removed 3 bases from V and 7 bases from J; junction bases left unmatched: 6. CDR1 GTSNPN and CDR2 SVGIG come from the germline V gene (reference sequence). CDR3 size: 14 residues. The CDR3, as DNA: TGTGCCTGGAGCTTCACTAGCGGGGTTAATGAGCAGTTCTTC. This sequence encodes CAWSFTSGVNEQFF.

This sequence joins TRBV7-9 and TRBJ2-1; a possible D gene is TRBD2 (6 bases). Per the germline V gene, CDR1 is SEHNR and CDR2 is FQNEAQ (reference sequence). V lost 5 bases to trimming and J lost 0 bases, with 11 bases between them. CDR3 length equals 15 residues. The CDR3 sequence is CASSPVAVSYNEQFF. The DNA for the CDR3 is TGTGCCAGCAGCCCCGTAGCGGTCTCCTACAATGAGCAGTTCTTC.

This clone was recorded once. The chain carries TRBV11-1 and TRBJ2-1, with 16 bases fitting TRBD2. The CDR3 runs to 17 residues. Per the germline V gene, CDR1 is SGHAT and CDR2 is FQDESV (reference sequence). V gave up 4 bases and J gave up 8 bases; unmatched junction bases: 8. CDR3 DNA: TGTGCCAGCAGCTCCACATCCGGGACTAGCGGGAGGGATGAGCAGTTCTTC. Its translation is CASSSTSGTSGRDEQFF. Looking up the rest from reference TRBV11-1 and TRBJ2-1 gives the full variable domain: EAEVAQSPRYKITEKSQAVAFWCDPISGHATLYWYRQILGQGPELLVQFQDESVVDDSQLPKDRFSAERLKGVDSTLKIQPAELGDSAMYLCASSSTSGTSGRDEQFFGPGTRLTVL.

This clone was detected a few times. The chain combines TRBV27 with TRBJ2-7; the D is unclear. The CDR3 contains 15 residues. Germline V gene data show CDR1 as MNHEY and CDR2 as SMNVEV (reference sequence). Trimming stripped 6 bases from V and 0 bases from J, with 15 bases between. CDR3 sequence: CASSRPDQSSYEQYF. The CDR3 nucleotides read TGTGCCAGCAGCCGACCGGACCAGAGCTCCTACGAGCAGTACTTC.

V and J are TRBV4-2 and TRBJ2-2, with no clear D. V was clipped by 0 bases and J by 1 base, with 12 bases between them. Germline V gene sequence: CDR1 LGHNA, CDR2 YNFKEQ. This CDR3 region has 17 residues. The CDR3 DNA sequence: TGTGCCAGCAGCCAAGAGGGTGGATCGGGGAACACCGGGGAGCTGTTTTTT. It yields the protein CASSQEGGSGNTGELFF.

As for this clone: This may stem from a read error, because a much larger clone lies one nucleotide away. The chain couples TRBV2 to TRBJ2-3; no firm D call. This CDR3 contains 11 residues. Trimming left V 6 bases short and J 3 bases short, with 4 bases between. Germline CDR1 reads SNHLY; CDR2 reads FYNNEI. The CDR3 region has the DNA TGTGCCAGCAGCATAACAGATACGCAGTATTTT. Translating gives CASSITDTQYF.

This chain links TRBV7-9 with TRBJ1-2; TRBD1 aligns across 9 bases. The germline CDR1 and CDR2 sequences are SEHNR and FQNEAQ (reference sequence). This CDR3 region has 14 residues. Trimming took 5 bases from V and 3 from J; bases not matched to a gene: 4. This CDR3 reads CASSERQGDYGYTF. The CDR3 DNA is TGTGCCAGCAGCGAGAGACAGGGGGACTATGGCTACACCTTC.

About this clone: Other DNA sequences from this sample encode an identical CDR3 as well. This rearrangement joins TRBV7-2 to TRBJ1-3; D unresolved. Trimming stripped 3 bases from V and 1 base from J, with 7 bases between. Germline assignment: CDR1 SGHTA and CDR2 FQGNSA. The CDR3 has 14 residues. This chain's CDR3 is CASSLGISGNTIYF. The CDR3 nucleotides are TGTGCCAGCAGCTTGGGAATATCTGGAAACACCATATATTTT.